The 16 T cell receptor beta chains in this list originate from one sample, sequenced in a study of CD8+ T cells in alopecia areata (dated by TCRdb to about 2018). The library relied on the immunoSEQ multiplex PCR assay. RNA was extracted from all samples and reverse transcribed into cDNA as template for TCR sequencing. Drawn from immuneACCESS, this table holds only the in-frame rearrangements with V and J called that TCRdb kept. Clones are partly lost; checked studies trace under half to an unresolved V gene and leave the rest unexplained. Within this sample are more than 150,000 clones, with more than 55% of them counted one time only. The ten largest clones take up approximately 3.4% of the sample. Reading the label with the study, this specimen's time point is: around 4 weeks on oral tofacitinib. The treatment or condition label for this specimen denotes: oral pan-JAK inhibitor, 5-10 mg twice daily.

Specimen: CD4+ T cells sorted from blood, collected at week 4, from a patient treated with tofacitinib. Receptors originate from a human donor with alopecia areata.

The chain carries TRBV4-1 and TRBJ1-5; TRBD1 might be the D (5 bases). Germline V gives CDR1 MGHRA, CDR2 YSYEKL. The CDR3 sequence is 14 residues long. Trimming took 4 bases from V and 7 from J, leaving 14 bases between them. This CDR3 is CASSPGPFGQPQHF. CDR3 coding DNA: TGCGCCAGCAGCCCGGGACCATTTGGGCAGCCCCAGCATTTT.

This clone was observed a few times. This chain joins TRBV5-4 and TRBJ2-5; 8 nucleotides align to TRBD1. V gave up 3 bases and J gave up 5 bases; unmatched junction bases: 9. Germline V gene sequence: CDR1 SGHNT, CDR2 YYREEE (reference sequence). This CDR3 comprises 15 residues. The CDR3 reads CASSSIRGPRETQYF. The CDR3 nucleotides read TGTGCCAGCAGCTCGATCAGGGGGCCGAGGGAGACCCAGTACTTC.

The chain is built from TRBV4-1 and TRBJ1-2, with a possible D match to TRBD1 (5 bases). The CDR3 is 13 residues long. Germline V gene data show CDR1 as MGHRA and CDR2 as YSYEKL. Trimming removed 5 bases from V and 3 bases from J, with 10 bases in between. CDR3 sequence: CASSSGDHYGYTF. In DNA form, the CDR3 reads TGCGCCAGCAGCAGCGGGGACCACTATGGCTACACCTTC.

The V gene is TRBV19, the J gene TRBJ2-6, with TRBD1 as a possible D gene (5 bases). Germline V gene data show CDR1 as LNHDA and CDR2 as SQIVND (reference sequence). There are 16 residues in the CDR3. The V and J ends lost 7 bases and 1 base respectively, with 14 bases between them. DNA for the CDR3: TGTGCCAGTACCTCACCCCAGGGTTCTGGGGCCAACGTCCTGACTTTC. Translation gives CASTSPQGSGANVLTF.

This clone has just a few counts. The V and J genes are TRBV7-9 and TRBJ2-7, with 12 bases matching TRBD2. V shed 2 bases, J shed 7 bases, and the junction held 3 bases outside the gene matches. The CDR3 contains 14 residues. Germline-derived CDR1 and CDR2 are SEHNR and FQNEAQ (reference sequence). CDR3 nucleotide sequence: TGTGCCAGCAGCTTACGACTAGCGGGGGAAGAGCAGTACTTC. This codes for CASSLRLAGEEQYF.

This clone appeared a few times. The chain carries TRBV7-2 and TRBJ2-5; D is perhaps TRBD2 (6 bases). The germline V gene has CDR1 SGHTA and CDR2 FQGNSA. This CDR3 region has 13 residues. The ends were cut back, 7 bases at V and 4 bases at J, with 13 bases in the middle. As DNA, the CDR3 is TGTGCCAGCACCCCAGTGGGGGGAGAGACCCAGTACTTC. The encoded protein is CASTPVGGETQYF.

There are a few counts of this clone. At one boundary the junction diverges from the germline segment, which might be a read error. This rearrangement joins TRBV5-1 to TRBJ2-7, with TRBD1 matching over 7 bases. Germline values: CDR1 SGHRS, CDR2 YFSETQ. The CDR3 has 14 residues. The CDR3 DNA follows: TGCGCCAGCAGCTTGGATACCGGGACAGCCCTTTATAACTTC. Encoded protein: CASSLDTGTALYNF.

The CDR3 nucleotides are TGTGCCAGCAGTTATCCTAAAATGGGACAGACTACCGGGGAGCTGTTTTTT. Residues: CASSYPKMGQTTGELFF. V usage is TRBV2 and J usage is TRBJ2-2; 7 bases line up with TRBD1. Looked up from germline, CDR1 is SNHLY and CDR2 is FYNNEI. The V segment lost 5 bases and the J segment 5 bases; nucleotides outside the gene matches: 14. The CDR3 extends over 17 amino acids.

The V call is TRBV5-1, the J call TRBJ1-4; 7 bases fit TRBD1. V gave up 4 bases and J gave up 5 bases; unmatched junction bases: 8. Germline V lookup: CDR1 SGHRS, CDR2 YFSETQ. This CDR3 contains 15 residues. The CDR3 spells CASSPGDRRNEKLFF. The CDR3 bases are TGCGCCAGCAGCCCCGGGGACAGACGGAATGAAAAACTGTTTTTT.

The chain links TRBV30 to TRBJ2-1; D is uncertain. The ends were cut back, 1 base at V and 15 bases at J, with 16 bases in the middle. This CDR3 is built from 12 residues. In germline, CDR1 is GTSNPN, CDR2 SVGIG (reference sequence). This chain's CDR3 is CAWSARTAPGFF. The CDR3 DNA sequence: TGTGCCTGGAGTGCCCGGACGGCTCCGGGGTTCTTC.

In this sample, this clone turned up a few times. CDR3: CSVTPPQNTEAFF. In DNA form, the CDR3 reads TGCAGCGTTACCCCACCGCAGAACACTGAAGCTTTCTTT. The chain joins TRBV29-1 to TRBJ1-1, with no clear D. V lost 5 bases, J lost 1 base, and 11 bases lay in between. The CDR3 has 13 amino acids. Germline V CDR1 and CDR2: SQVTM, ANQGSEA.

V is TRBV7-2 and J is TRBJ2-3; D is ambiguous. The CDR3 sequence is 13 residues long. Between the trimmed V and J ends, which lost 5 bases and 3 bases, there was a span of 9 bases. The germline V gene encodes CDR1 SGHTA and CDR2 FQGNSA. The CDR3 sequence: CASSLQETDTQYF. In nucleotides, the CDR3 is TGTGCCAGCAGCCTACAAGAAACAGATACGCAGTATTTT.

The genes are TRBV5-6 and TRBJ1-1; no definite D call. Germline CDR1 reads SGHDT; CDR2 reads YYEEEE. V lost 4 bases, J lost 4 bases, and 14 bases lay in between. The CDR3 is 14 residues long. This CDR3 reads CASSRWGLGTEAFF. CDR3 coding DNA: TGTGCCAGCAGCCGTTGGGGTCTGGGCACTGAAGCTTTCTTT.

The CDR3 nucleotides read TGCGCCAGCAGCTTGGACAGGGGCGGGAACACCGGGGAGCTGTTTTTT. Residues: CASSLDRGGNTGELFF. This rearrangement joins TRBV5-1 to TRBJ2-2; 7 bases align to TRBD1. Germline V gene data show CDR1 as SGHRS and CDR2 as YFSETQ. V shed 0 bases, J shed 1 base, and the junction held 3 bases outside the gene matches. This CDR3 contains 16 residues.

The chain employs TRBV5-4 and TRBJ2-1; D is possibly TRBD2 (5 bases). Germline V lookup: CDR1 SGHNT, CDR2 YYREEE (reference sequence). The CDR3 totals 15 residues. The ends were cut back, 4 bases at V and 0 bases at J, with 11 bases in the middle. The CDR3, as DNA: TGTGCCAGCAGCCCGAGTACTAGCTCCTACAATGAGCAGTTCTTC. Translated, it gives CASSPSTSSYNEQFF.

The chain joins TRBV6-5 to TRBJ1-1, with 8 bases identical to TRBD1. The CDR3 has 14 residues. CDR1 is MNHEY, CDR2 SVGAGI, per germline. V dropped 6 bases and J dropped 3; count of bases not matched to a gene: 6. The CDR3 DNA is TGTGCCAGCAGCCGGACAGGGCGGTACACTGAAGCTTTCTTT. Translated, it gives CASSRTGRYTEAFF.